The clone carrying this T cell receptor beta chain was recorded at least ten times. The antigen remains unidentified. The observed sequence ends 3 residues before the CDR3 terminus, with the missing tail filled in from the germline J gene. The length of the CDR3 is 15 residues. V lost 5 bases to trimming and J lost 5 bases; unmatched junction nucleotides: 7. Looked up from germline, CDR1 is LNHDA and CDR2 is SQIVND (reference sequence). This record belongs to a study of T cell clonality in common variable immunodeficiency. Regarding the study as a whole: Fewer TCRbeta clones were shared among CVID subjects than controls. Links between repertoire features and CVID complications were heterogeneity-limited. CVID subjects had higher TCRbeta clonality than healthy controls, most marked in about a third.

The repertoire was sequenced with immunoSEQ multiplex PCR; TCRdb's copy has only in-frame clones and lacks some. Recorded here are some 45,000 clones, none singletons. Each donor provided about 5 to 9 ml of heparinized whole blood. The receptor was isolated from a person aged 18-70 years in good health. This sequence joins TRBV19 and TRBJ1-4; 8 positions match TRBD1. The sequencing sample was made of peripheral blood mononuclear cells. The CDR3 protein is CASSPRDRPNEKLFF. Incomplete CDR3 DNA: TGTGCCAGTAGTCCTAGGGACAGGCCGAATGAAAAA.